This T cell receptor beta chain came from a study of control samples from healthy donors and cancer patients. Germline V gene data show CDR1 as MDHEN and CDR2 as SYDVKM. V dropped 6 bases and J dropped 4 bases, with 19 bases sitting between them. CDR3 length: 16 residues. TCRdb keeps only in-frame clones here, not all; method: immunoSEQ multiplex PCR. Seen in this sample are fewer than 250,000 clones; the ten most common clones hold roughly 2%. Sequencing used blood. The clonotype was recovered from a woman in her twenties or thirties in good health. The rearrangement uses TRBV28 and TRBJ1-3, with D uncertain. CDR3 bases: TGTGCCAGCAGCCCAGCTCGCTTCGTCTCCGGAAACACCATATATTTT. Residues: CASSPARFVSGNTIYF. Using reference TRBV28 and TRBJ1-3 for the parts outside the CDR3, the full variable domain is DVKVTQSSRYLVKRTGEKVFLECVQDMDHENMFWYRQDPGLGLRLIYFSYDVKMKEKGDIPEGYSVSREKKERFSLILESASTNQTSMYLCASSPARFVSGNTIYFGEGSWLTVV.